The 11 T cell receptor beta chains listed next were all sequenced from one sample in a study of blood T cell repertoires in COVID-19. Sequencing was performed with immunoSEQ multiplex PCR; in TCRdb, only in-frame clones are kept and a portion is missing. The sample includes about 70,000 clones, roughly nine tenths of them seen just once. Sequencing was performed on peripheral blood. These receptors were obtained from a human donor in a cohort sampled during active COVID-19.

The chain joins TRBV6-6 to TRBJ2-3; TRBD2 agrees at 8 bases. V gave up 4 bases and J gave up 2 bases; unmatched junction bases: 2. Germline assignment: CDR1 MNHNY and CDR2 SVGAGI (reference sequence). The CDR3 runs 14 residues. DNA for the CDR3: TGTGCCAGCAGTTCGGGGGGGTCCACAGATACGCAGTATTTT. Its translation: CASSSGGSTDTQYF.

This chain uses TRBV28 with TRBJ2-7; tentatively, D is TRBD2 (7 bases). Germline V lookup: CDR1 MDHEN, CDR2 SYDVKM. CDR3 length equals 15 residues. V lost 4 bases, J lost 7 bases, and 20 bases lay in between. CDR3: CASSSFPKGGWEQYF. DNA for the CDR3: TGTGCCAGCAGTTCTTTCCCGAAGGGGGGGTGGGAGCAGTACTTC.

V usage is TRBV3-1 (or the pseudogene TRBV3-2) and J usage is TRBJ2-2; TRBD2 agrees at 9 bases. V shed 4 bases, J shed 6 bases, and the junction held 18 bases outside the gene matches. This CDR3 is built from 19 residues. The V gene's germline CDR1 is LGHDT and CDR2 YNNKEL (reference sequence). CDR3 in DNA: TGTGCCAGCAGCCCTCTACGGCCGCGGGAGGGCCGCGGGGCCGGGGAGCTGTTTTTT. It codes for CASSPLRPREGRGAGELFF.

The CDR3 DNA reads as TGTGCCAGCAGCCCAAGTGGGGCAGGGGGTACCCACTACGAGCAGTACTTC. Translating it yields CASSPSGAGGTHYEQYF. This sequence joins TRBV7-9 and TRBJ2-7, with TRBD1 matching 7 bases. The V gene end was trimmed by 5 bases and the J gene end by 3 bases; junction bases not matched to a gene: 16. In germline, CDR1 is SEHNR, CDR2 FQNEAQ (reference sequence). CDR3 length equals 17 residues.

The gene calls are TRBV3-1 (or the pseudogene TRBV3-2) and TRBJ2-7; 7 nucleotides agree with TRBD1. The CDR3 spans 14 residues. Germline loops: CDR1 LGHDT, CDR2 YNNKEL (reference sequence). Trimming at V came to 2 bases and at J to 3 bases, leaving 4 bases not matched to a gene. CDR3 amino acids: CASSQSQGDYEQYF. CDR3 DNA: TGTGCCAGCAGCCAATCCCAGGGGGACTACGAGCAGTACTTC.

The chain links TRBV7-2 to TRBJ2-5, with 8 nucleotides matching TRBD2. CDR1 is SGHTA and CDR2 is FQGNSA in the germline V gene. The CDR3 has 17 amino acids. The junction had 12 bases not matched to a gene; V was cut back by 1 base and J by 5 bases. In nucleotides, the CDR3 is TGTGCCAGCAGCTTAGTGCTGGTGAGCGGGAGTCCGGAGACCCAGTACTTC. Translated: CASSLVLVSGSPETQYF. Supplemented by reference TRBV7-2 and TRBJ2-5, the full variable domain reads GAGVSQSPSNKVTEKGKDVELRCDPISGHTALYWYRQSLGQGLEFLIYFQGNSAPDKSGLPSDRFSAERTGGSVSTLTIQRTQQEDSAVYLCASSLVLVSGSPETQYFGPGTRLLVL.

The J gene is TRBJ2-6, the V gene TRBV7-2; D uncertain. Germline V CDR1 and CDR2: SGHTA, FQGNSA. The CDR3 has 15 amino acids. V lost 6 bases, J lost 1 base, and 10 bases lay in between. For the CDR3, the DNA is TGTGCCAGCAGTCCTGTCCCTTCTGGGGCCAACGTCCTGACTTTC. Its translation is CASSPVPSGANVLTF.

The CDR3 bases are TGTGCCAGCAGTCTCTCTAGCGGGGTTTCCTACAATGAGCAGTTCTTC. It codes for CASSLSSGVSYNEQFF. The chain carries TRBV27 and TRBJ2-1; TRBD2 matches at 9 bases. Germline V gene lookup returns CDR1 MNHEY and CDR2 SMNVEV (reference sequence). CDR3 length equals 16 residues. J lost 1 base, V lost 5 bases, and 6 bases had no gene match.

The J gene is TRBJ2-1, the V gene TRBV11-2; the D gene is possibly TRBD2 (6 bases). CDR3 length: 19 residues. Germline assignment: CDR1 SGHAT and CDR2 FQNNGV. Deletions cut 5 bases from V and 9 bases from J, with 32 bases between. In nucleotides, the CDR3 is TGTGCCAGCAGCCCACGGCCAACAAGGAGGGCCACGACCGAGGGTGAGCAGTTCTTC. Encoded protein: CASSPRPTRRATTEGEQFF.

This rearrangement joins TRBV19 to TRBJ1-1; 7 positions match TRBD1. Germline assignment: CDR1 LNHDA and CDR2 SQIVND (reference sequence). The CDR3 length is 15 residues. V trimming: 4 bases; J trimming: 4 bases; junction bases outside the gene matches: 9. The CDR3 sequence is CASSTTTGRITEAFF. For the CDR3, the DNA is TGTGCCAGTAGTACTACGACAGGGAGGATCACTGAAGCTTTCTTT.

The chain links TRBV11-3 to TRBJ2-2; D remains unclear. Germline CDR1 reads SGHNT; CDR2 reads YENEEA. With 2 bases removed from V and 0 bases from J, the gap between germline ends came to 4 bases. The CDR3 length is 14 residues. The chain's CDR3 is CASSLSPNTGELFF. CDR3 nucleotide sequence: TGTGCCAGCAGCTTAAGCCCGAACACCGGGGAGCTGTTTTTT.